There are a few counts of the clone carrying this TCR beta chain. The data are from a study of chemoradiotherapy in HPV16-positive cancers. Germline V lookup: CDR1 KGHSH, CDR2 LQKENI. The trim removed 1 base at V and 0 bases at J, leaving 3 bases unmatched. The CDR3 is 16 amino acids. Profiled with immunoSEQ multiplex PCR; TCRdb holds only in-frame clones, not every one. The sample has over 10,000 clones; 85% to 90% are singletons. Repeated repertoire sampling spanned the course of chemoradiotherapy. The chain is built from TRBV18 and TRBJ1-3; 7 positions match TRBD1. This specimen was blood, taken from a patient who underwent chemoradiotherapy. The receptor's source is a human donor with HPV-associated anogenital cancer. The CDR3, as DNA: TGTGCCAGCTCACCACTGGACAGGACCTCTGGAAACACCATATATTTT. Translation: CASSPLDRTSGNTIYF.